A selection of T cell receptor beta chains follows, all from one sample in a study of cytotoxic CD8 clonotypes in ibrutinib-treated CLL. Some clones are missing from TCRdb's copy, which holds only in-frame ones; the method was immunoSEQ multiplex PCR. The sample lists about 86,000 clones, about 86% occurring once. The sequencing used PBMCs, collected before ibrutinib treatment. These receptors were obtained from a human donor with chronic lymphocytic leukemia. Each CDR3 is given with its conserved first and last residue. A D gene is named only where the DNA matches it firmly. Only part of the rows carry a size: once, few, many, or a class if the clone is expanded.

size	J	V	D	DNA	CDR3
NA	TRBJ1-2	TRBV10-3	NA	TGTGCCATACTAGAGACAGATTTAAGATATGGCTACACCTTC	CAILETDLRYGYTF
NA	TRBJ2-2	TRBV7-3	TRBD2	TGTGCCAGCAGTCGGACTAGCGGCAACACCGGGGAGCTGTTTTTT	CASSRTSGNTGELFF
NA	TRBJ2-3	TRBV29-1	NA	TGCAGCGTTGAAACGGGGTCAGATACGCAGTATTTT	CSVETGSDTQYF
NA	TRBJ2-7	TRBV7-9	NA	TGTGCCAGCAGCTCTAGGACTGGGTTGTACGAGCAGTACTTC	CASSSRTGLYEQYF
once	TRBJ2-7	TRBV6-1	NA	TGTGCCACCCAAACTGGGGTGGATTACGGCTACGAGCAGTACTTC	CATQTGVDYGYEQYF
NA	TRBJ1-2	TRBV27	TRBD1	TGTGCCAGCAGTTTCATGTCACCCGGGACAGGGTTGAGCTACACCTTC	CASSFMSPGTGLSYTF
few	TRBJ1-1	TRBV4-2	TRBD1	TGTGCCAGCAGCCAGGACAGGGGGAACACTGAAGCTTTCTTT	CASSQDRGNTEAFF
NA	TRBJ2-5	TRBV30	TRBD1	TGTGCCTGGGGACAGGGAATCCGGGAGACCCAGTACTTC	CAWGQGIRETQYF
NA	TRBJ2-1	TRBV19	TRBD2	TGTGCCAGTAGGATAGCGGGAGGCTACTCCTACAATGAGCAGTTCTTC	CASRIAGGYSYNEQFF
NA	TRBJ2-7	TRBV25-1	TRBD1	TGTGCCAGCAGGAAGGGGACAGGGGGCTACGAGCAGTACTTC	CASRKGTGGYEQYF
NA	TRBJ2-7	TRBV7-2	NA	TGTGCCAGCAGCTCCCTAGGCGCCAACTCCTACGAGCAGTACTTC	CASSSLGANSYEQYF
few	TRBJ2-7	TRBV30	NA	TGTGCCTGGAGTTACCTCCGGGGACCCTACGAGCAGTACTTC	CAWSYLRGPYEQYF